A single sample gave rise to the 27 T cell receptor beta chains below, sequenced in a study of blood T cell repertoires in COVID-19. Profiling relied on immunoSEQ multiplex PCR, and the TCRdb table lists in-frame clones only, not all of them. The sample has tens of thousands of clones; 80% to 90% are singletons. Sequenced sample: peripheral blood. The receptors stem from a human donor in a cohort sampled during active COVID-19.

This sequence joins TRBV7-9 and TRBJ2-3; 7 bases match TRBD1. CDR1 and CDR2 from the germline V gene are SEHNR and FQNEAQ (reference sequence). CDR3 size: 14 residues. The J segment lost 4 bases and the V segment lost 3 bases, leaving 4 bases of the junction unmatched. CDR3 nucleotides: TGTGCCAGCAGCTTGGTCCAGGGGGCAGATACGCAGTATTTT. This translates into CASSLVQGADTQYF.

The chain's CDR3 is CASSPINRARSYEQYF. The CDR3 nucleotides read TGTGCCAGCAGTCCTATTAACAGGGCGCGCTCCTACGAGCAGTACTTC. The rearrangement links TRBV28 to TRBJ2-7, with TRBD1 as a possible D gene (6 bases). The CDR3 sequence is 16 residues long. In germline, CDR1 is MDHEN, CDR2 SYDVKM. Trimming removed 5 bases from V and 0 bases from J, with 17 bases in between.

This clone was seen just once. This rearrangement joins TRBV5-5 to TRBJ2-2; 14 nucleotides line up with TRBD2. CDR1 and CDR2 from the germline V gene are SGHKS and YYEKEE (reference sequence). This CDR3 has 17 residues. The junction had 7 bases not matched to a gene; V was cut back by 2 bases and J by 7 bases. CDR3 protein: CASSFGLAGGVGGELFF. CDR3 in DNA: TGTGCCAGCAGCTTTGGACTAGCGGGAGGTGTGGGCGGGGAGCTGTTTTTT.

V is TRBV10-3 and J is TRBJ2-5; TRBD2 aligns across 9 bases. This CDR3 is 14 amino acids long. Germline CDR1 reads ENHRY; CDR2 reads SYGVKD. The junction had 5 bases not matched to a gene; V was cut back by 5 bases and J by 4 bases. The CDR3 reads CAISPSGAGETQYF. DNA for the CDR3: TGTGCCATCAGTCCTAGCGGGGCGGGAGAGACCCAGTACTTC.

V gene TRBV19 combines with J gene TRBJ1-2, with TRBD1 matching over 10 bases. The CDR3 is made up of 15 amino acids. Germline V lookup: CDR1 LNHDA, CDR2 SQIVND (reference sequence). The V and J ends lost 4 bases and 4 bases, in that order; junction bases with no gene match: 6. The CDR3 is CASSTRTGGIYGYTF. CDR3 in DNA: TGTGCCAGTAGTACTCGGACAGGGGGAATCTATGGCTACACCTTC.

The chain's CDR3 is CAWSWGGGDYGYTF. The CDR3 DNA reads as TGTGCCTGGAGTTGGGGGGGAGGAGACTATGGCTACACCTTC. The rearrangement joins TRBV30 to TRBJ1-2, with a weak D call TRBD1 (5 bases). This CDR3 is 14 amino acids long. Per germline, CDR1 GTSNPN and CDR2 SVGIG (reference sequence). V was shortened by 2 bases and J by 3 bases, with 13 bases between the two germline ends.

The chain couples TRBV7-9 to TRBJ1-1; D possibly corresponds to TRBD1 (5 bases). The germline CDR1 and CDR2 sequences are SEHNR and FQNEAQ (reference sequence). Trimming removed 5 bases from V and 1 base from J, with 14 bases in between. The CDR3 covers 15 residues. The CDR3 spells CASSKSQGPNTEAFF. The CDR3 DNA reads as TGTGCCAGCAGCAAGTCCCAGGGCCCGAACACTGAAGCTTTCTTT.

This chain joins TRBV10-3 and TRBJ1-1, with a weak D call TRBD1 (6 bases). Trimming stripped 5 bases from V and 1 base from J, with 8 bases between. Germline CDR1 ENHRY, CDR2 SYGVKD. This CDR3 has 13 residues. CDR3: CAISPDRNTEAFF. The CDR3 DNA is TGTGCCATCAGTCCGGACAGGAACACTGAAGCTTTCTTT.

The chain combines TRBV11-3 with TRBJ2-1; the D gene is possibly TRBD2 (6 bases). Trimming shortened V by 4 bases and J by 0 bases, and 10 bases separated the two germline ends. The CDR3 is 15 residues long. The V gene's germline CDR1 is SGHNT and CDR2 YENEEA. In nucleotides, the CDR3 is TGTGCCAGCAGCTCGACCGGGAGCTCCTACAATGAGCAGTTCTTC. It specifies CASSSTGSSYNEQFF. Supplemented by reference TRBV11-3 and TRBJ2-1, the full variable domain reads EAGVVQSPRYKIIEKKQPVAFWCNPISGHNTLYWYLQNLGQGPELLIRYENEEAVDDSQLPKDRFSAERLKGVDSTLKIQPAELGDSAVYLCASSSTGSSYNEQFFGPGTRLTVL.

The chain uses TRBV16 and TRBJ1-4, with a tentative D call TRBD1 (5 bases). The CDR3 is made up of 13 amino acids. Germline CDR1 and CDR2: KGHSY and FQNENV. Deletions cut 4 bases from V and 6 bases from J, with 9 bases between. CDR3 amino acids: CASSPSGDEKLFF. CDR3 DNA sequence: TGTGCCAGCAGCCCGTCGGGGGATGAAAAACTGTTTTTT.

The chain couples TRBV6-2 or TRBV6-3 to TRBJ2-1, with no clear D. Trimming cost V 3 bases and J 0 bases, with 12 bases left between them. Germline V gene data show CDR1 as MNHEY and CDR2 as SVGEGT. There are 16 residues in the CDR3. CDR3 nucleotide sequence: TGTGCCAGCAGTTATCCGACTCGATCCTCCTACAATGAGCAGTTCTTC. Translated, it gives CASSYPTRSSYNEQFF.

J is TRBJ2-2 and V is TRBV4-1, with TRBD1 matching over 10 bases. With 0 bases clipped from V and 14 bases from J, the junction kept 3 bases outside the gene matches. Germline V gene sequence: CDR1 MGHRA, CDR2 YSYEKL. The CDR3 runs 13 residues. The CDR3 DNA reads as TGCGCCAGCAGCCAAGAGAGGGACAGGGGACTGTTTTTT. Its protein is CASSQERDRGLFF.

The CDR3 DNA follows: TGTGCCAGCAGGCCAAACAGGGGACAGAATGAAGCTTTCTTT. Residues: CASRPNRGQNEAFF. The chain couples TRBV6-5 to TRBJ1-1; 7 nucleotides align to TRBD1. With V trimmed by 6 bases and J by 7 bases, 11 bases remained unmatched. The CDR3 spans 14 residues. The germline V gene encodes CDR1 MNHEY and CDR2 SVGAGI.

This chain uses TRBV19 with TRBJ2-1; 7 nucleotides agree with TRBD1. The CDR3 has 13 amino acids. The V and J ends lost 5 bases and 5 bases, in that order; junction bases with no gene match: 3. CDR1 is LNHDA, CDR2 SQIVND, per germline (reference sequence). CDR3 residues: CASSSGQHNEQFF. DNA of the CDR3: TGTGCCAGTAGTTCGGGACAGCACAATGAGCAGTTCTTC.

V is TRBV27 and J is TRBJ1-6, with 7 bases aligning to TRBD1. The CDR3 is 15 residues long. Germline CDR1 reads MNHEY; CDR2 reads SMNVEV (reference sequence). Trimming removed 5 bases from V and 7 bases from J; junction bases left unmatched: 8. CDR3 DNA sequence: TGTGCCAGCAGTCTACAGGGGTGGGCGAATTCACCCCTCCACTTT. This translates into CASSLQGWANSPLHF.

This chain connects TRBV25-1 to TRBJ1-2, with 12 bases fitting TRBD1. The V and J ends lost 4 bases and 4 bases, in that order; junction bases with no gene match: 1. Germline V gene lookup returns CDR1 MGHDK and CDR2 SYGVNS. The CDR3 has 14 residues. The CDR3 DNA reads TGTGCCAGCAGTGTGGGACAGGGGGCCTATGGCTACACCTTC. This gives the protein CASSVGQGAYGYTF.

J is TRBJ1-5 and V is TRBV18, with 7 bases aligning to TRBD1. The length of the CDR3 is 15 residues. V dropped 3 bases and J dropped 5; count of bases not matched to a gene: 7. Germline V gene data show CDR1 as KGHSH and CDR2 as LQKENI. The CDR3 DNA follows: TGTGCCAGCTCACCCTCCCGGGACAGCTATCAGCCCCAGCATTTT. Its translation: CASSPSRDSYQPQHF.

This chain connects TRBV6-1 to TRBJ1-2; 8 nucleotides line up with TRBD1. The CDR3 extends over 13 amino acids. The V and J ends lost 2 bases and 8 bases, in that order; junction bases with no gene match: 4. Germline V gives CDR1 MNHNS, CDR2 SASEGT. CDR3 bases: TGTGCCAGCAGTGAACAGGGGGCACGGGGCTACACCTTC. Translated, it gives CASSEQGARGYTF.

The chain combines TRBV3-1 (or the pseudogene TRBV3-2) with TRBJ2-1; 7 nucleotides match TRBD2. The CDR3 is 15 amino acids. J was trimmed by 0 bases and V by 3 bases; bases with no gene match: 2. Per the germline V gene, CDR1 is LGHDT and CDR2 is YNNKEL (reference sequence). CDR3 nucleotide sequence: TGTGCCAGCAGCCATCCTAGCGGCTCCTACAATGAGCAGTTCTTC. Protein sequence: CASSHPSGSYNEQFF.

The genes are TRBV19 and TRBJ1-6, with a possible D match to TRBD1 (5 bases). From germline, CDR1 is LNHDA and CDR2 SQIVND (reference sequence). The CDR3 sequence is 15 residues long. V was pared by 3 bases and J by 9 bases, with 15 bases between. CDR3 nucleotide sequence: TGTGCCAGTAGTATTACGGGGGGTTACCCTTCACCCCTCCACTTT. Translating gives CASSITGGYPSPLHF.

This clone came up once. This chain uses TRBV9 with TRBJ2-3; 10 bases are a match to TRBD1. This CDR3 contains 15 residues. V lost 6 bases to trimming and J lost 3 bases; unmatched junction nucleotides: 7. Germline CDR1 is SGDLS and CDR2 is YYNGEE. The CDR3 spells CASTPLGQGTDTQYF. The CDR3 DNA sequence: TGTGCCAGCACCCCACTGGGACAGGGGACAGATACGCAGTATTTT.

Details on this clone: This CDR3 is also generated by other DNA sequences in the sample. The rearrangement joins TRBV9 to TRBJ2-1; no firm D call. Trimming removed 0 bases from V and 0 bases from J, with 7 bases in between. This CDR3 contains 15 residues. Germline V lookup: CDR1 SGDLS, CDR2 YYNGEE. The CDR3 region has the DNA TGTGCCAGCAGCGTAGCACCCAGCTCCTACAATGAGCAGTTCTTC. It codes for CASSVAPSSYNEQFF.

The gene calls are TRBV28 and TRBJ1-2, with a possible D match to TRBD1 (6 bases). Germline CDR1 reads MDHEN; CDR2 reads SYDVKM. Trimming removed 2 bases at V and 3 bases at J, with 16 bases between. The CDR3 has 16 residues. CDR3 DNA: TGTGCCAGCAGTTTAGGGGGGGCAAGGGGTGACTATGGCTACACCTTC. Translating gives CASSLGGARGDYGYTF.

V usage is TRBV29-1 and J usage is TRBJ1-2; 7 bases map to TRBD1. Germline V gene data show CDR1 as SQVTM and CDR2 as ANQGSEA. The CDR3 is made up of 16 amino acids. V shed 0 bases and J 0 bases; nucleotides not matched to a gene: 7. DNA for the CDR3: TGCAGCGTTGAAGATTGGGGCAGGGGGACTAACTATGGCTACACCTTC. Translating it yields CSVEDWGRGTNYGYTF. Variable domain in full (rest from reference TRBV29-1 and TRBJ1-2): SAVISQKPSRDICQRGTSLTIQCQVDSQVTMMFWYRQQPGQSLTLIATANQGSEATYESGFVIDKFPISRPNLTFSTLTVSNMSPEDSSIYLCSVEDWGRGTNYGYTFGSGTRLTVV.

This chain connects TRBV2 to TRBJ2-5; 12 bases are a match to TRBD2. The V segment lost 7 bases and the J segment 6 bases; nucleotides outside the gene matches: 6. Germline CDR1 reads SNHLY; CDR2 reads FYNNEI. CDR3 length: 14 amino acids. Here the CDR3 reads CASNGLAGTQTQYF. CDR3 nucleotide sequence: TGTGCCAGCAACGGACTAGCGGGAACGCAGACCCAGTACTTC.

In DNA, the CDR3 is TGCGCCAGCAGCTCGGGCCCCTCTGGGACTAGCGGGGATACAGATACGCAGTATTTT. This translates into CASSSGPSGTSGDTDTQYF. The chain links TRBV5-1 to TRBJ2-3; 13 bases map to TRBD2. This CDR3 region has 19 residues. The junction had 13 bases not matched to a gene; V was cut back by 3 bases and J by 3 bases. CDR1 and CDR2 from the germline V gene are SGHRS and YFSETQ.

The chain has TRBV9 and TRBJ2-5; no clear D gene. The length of the CDR3 is 13 residues. The germline CDR1 and CDR2 sequences are SGDLS and YYNGEE. Trimming pared 4 bases from V and 2 bases from J, leaving 9 bases between. CDR3 amino acids: CASSFGFQETQYF. The DNA for the CDR3 is TGTGCCAGCAGCTTCGGGTTTCAAGAGACCCAGTACTTC.